This T cell receptor beta chain was identified in a study of response to subunit inactivated influenza vaccine. TCRdb reanalysed the RT-PCR reads using MiXCR and keeps one entry per CDR3 protein. The repertoire consists of just under 550,000 distinct CDR3 sequences, with under 30% occurring once and the leading ten covering 2.8%. This CDR3 has 13 residues. Germline V lookup: CDR1 DFQATT, CDR2 SNEGSKA (reference sequence). Trimming took off 6 bases at V and 3 bases at J, with 14 bases between the two ends. The sample was also reused in another study, on T cells expressing NK-cell markers. In that study: Template switching by 5'RACE with UMIs generated the TCR beta cDNA. HCMV seropositivity characterized most of the eight sequenced donors, and seronegativity one. The dominant NKG2C+ clonotypes represented about 1.0-7.0% of CD8+ T cells in six or seven donors. A few donors likewise had their CD3+CD56-NKG2C+ fraction led by these clonotypes.

The origin of this receptor is a man in his forties or fifties who received an inactivated influenza vaccine. Sequencing used CD4+ T cells sorted from PBMCs, obtained 12 days after vaccination. V and J are TRBV20-1 and TRBJ2-5, with D hard to call. The CDR3 protein is CSAVIGEKETQYF. The CDR3 nucleotides are TGCAGTGCCGTGATAGGAGAAAAAGAGACCCAGTACTTC.